This paragraph covers one T cell receptor (beta chain) sequence. The V gene lost 1 base and the J gene lost 7 bases, with 5 bases spanning the gap. Germline V gives CDR1 SGHVS, CDR2 FQNEAQ. This CDR3 has 11 residues. Repertoires were generated with immunoSEQ multiplex PCR, while TCRdb's copy carries only in-frame clones and drops some. The table records 90,000 to 100,000 clones, 90% to 97% of them present only once. This entry comes from a study of technical replicates of blood from several donors. What was sequenced was T cells isolated from PBMCs. The chain is built from TRBV7-8 and TRBJ2-7; D ambiguous. This clonotype was obtained from a human donor in good health. For the CDR3, the DNA is TGTGCCAGCAGCTTAGGGCGGGAGCAGTACTTC. This sequence encodes CASSLGREQYF.